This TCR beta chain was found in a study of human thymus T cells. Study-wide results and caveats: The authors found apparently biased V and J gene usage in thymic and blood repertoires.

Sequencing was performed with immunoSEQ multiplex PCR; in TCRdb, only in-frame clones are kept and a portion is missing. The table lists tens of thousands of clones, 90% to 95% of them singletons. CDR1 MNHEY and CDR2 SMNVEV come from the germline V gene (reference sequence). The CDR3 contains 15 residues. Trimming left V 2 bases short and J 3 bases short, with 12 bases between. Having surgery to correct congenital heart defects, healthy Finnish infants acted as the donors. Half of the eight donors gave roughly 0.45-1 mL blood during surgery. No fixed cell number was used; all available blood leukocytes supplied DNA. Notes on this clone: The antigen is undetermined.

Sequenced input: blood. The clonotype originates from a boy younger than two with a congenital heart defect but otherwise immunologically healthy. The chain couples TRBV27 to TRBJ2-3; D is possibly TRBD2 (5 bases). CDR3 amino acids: CASSLAARGTDTQYF. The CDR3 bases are TGTGCCAGCAGTTTAGCGGCGAGAGGGACAGATACGCAGTATTTT.